This passage covers 10 T cell receptor beta chains from one sample sequenced in a study of neoadjuvant anti-PD-1 for oral cavity cancer. TCRdb's copy holds only in-frame clones and misses some; the assay was immunoSEQ multiplex PCR. The sample yields around 11,000 clones, more than 45% seen once. The sample in question was tumor tissue, obtained before nivolumab (anti-PD-1) treatment. All receptors derive from a person between 40 and 80 years old with oral cavity squamous cell carcinoma.

This clone was counted a few times. V is TRBV2 and J is TRBJ2-5; D might be TRBD1 or TRBD2, each matching 8 bases. In germline, CDR1 is SNHLY, CDR2 FYNNEI. The CDR3 contains 17 residues. V lost 6 bases and J lost 2, with 22 bases in between. This CDR3 is CASRQGAGGRIQETQYF. CDR3 DNA: TGTGCCAGCAGGCAGGGGGCGGGGGGCCGGATACAAGAGACCCAGTACTTC.

This chain connects TRBV18 to TRBJ2-3, with 8 nucleotides matching TRBD2. The germline V gene has CDR1 KGHSH and CDR2 LQKENI. Unmatched junction bases numbered 5, after V lost 6 bases and J lost 0 bases. There are 15 residues in the CDR3. The DNA of the CDR3 is TGTGCCAGCTCGAGCGGGGGCCATAGCACAGATACGCAGTATTTT. Its translation: CASSSGGHSTDTQYF.

This clone ranks as medium-sized. This chain links TRBV7-2 with TRBJ1-4; a weak D match, TRBD1 (5 bases). Germline CDR1 is SGHTA and CDR2 is FQGNSA. V was trimmed by 5 bases and J by 8 bases, leaving 12 bases between them. The CDR3 is 13 amino acids. CDR3 in DNA: TGTGCCAGCAGCGGGGGGAGGTGGGAAAAACTGTTTTTT. Translating gives CASSGGRWEKLFF.

This clone was seen a handful of times. This chain joins TRBV7-8 and TRBJ2-2; no definite D call. Trimming removed 7 bases from V and 0 bases from J, with 6 bases in between. This CDR3 is built from 13 residues. Germline loops: CDR1 SGHVS, CDR2 FQNEAQ. CDR3 coding DNA: TGTGCCAGCACCGGAACGAACACCGGGGAGCTGTTTTTT. Translated, it gives CASTGTNTGELFF.

This clone was recorded a few times. The chain combines TRBV19 with TRBJ1-1; TRBD1 is a possible D gene (5 bases). The CDR3 consists of 15 residues. The germline V gene has CDR1 LNHDA and CDR2 SQIVND (reference sequence). Trimming took off 5 bases at V and 4 bases at J, with 17 bases between the two ends. As DNA, the CDR3 is TGTGCCAGTAGTGCCCTCCGGGGCAAGAGCACTGAAGCTTTCTTT. This gives the protein CASSALRGKSTEAFF.

This chain links TRBV9 with TRBJ1-2, with 7 nucleotides matching TRBD1. The CDR3 contains 13 residues. The germline CDR1 and CDR2 sequences are SGDLS and YYNGEE. With 2 bases clipped from V and 8 bases from J, the junction kept 6 bases outside the gene matches. DNA for the CDR3: TGTGCCAGCAGCGTCACAGGGGAGGGGGGCTACACCTTC. It is translated as CASSVTGEGGYTF.

This chain joins TRBV11-2 and TRBJ1-2; D is perhaps TRBD1 (6 bases). Germline CDR1 reads SGHAT; CDR2 reads FQNNGV. Trimming left V 6 bases short and J 8 bases short, with 22 bases between. The CDR3 loop spans 15 amino acids. The CDR3 is CASSPIRSGVKGYTF. CDR3 coding DNA: TGTGCCAGCAGTCCTATTAGGTCAGGGGTAAAGGGCTACACCTTC.

The chain is built from TRBV7-9 and TRBJ1-2, with a possible D match to TRBD1 (5 bases). The CDR3 sequence is 15 residues long. With 2 bases removed from V and 7 bases from J, the gap between germline ends came to 17 bases. Germline V lookup: CDR1 SEHNR, CDR2 FQNEAQ (reference sequence). DNA for the CDR3: TGTGCCAGCAGCTTACTGACAGCCAGTTCGGGTGGCTACACCTTC. Translation gives CASSLLTASSGGYTF.

This chain joins TRBV7-8 and TRBJ2-4; 7 nucleotides align to TRBD2. The CDR3 spans 15 residues. V lost 5 bases and J lost 4; bases outside the gene matches: 8. The V gene's germline CDR1 is SGHVS and CDR2 FQNEAQ. CDR3 sequence (DNA): TGTGCCAGCAGCCCAAGACTAGCAGGGAAAAACATTCAGTACTTC. This encodes CASSPRLAGKNIQYF.

The chain recombines TRBV6-5 with TRBJ1-1; D remains ambiguous. V lost 0 bases and J lost 0, with 8 bases in between. This CDR3 is built from 15 residues. CDR1 MNHEY and CDR2 SVGAGI come from the germline V gene. The CDR3 protein is CASSYSRVMNTEAFF. CDR3 DNA: TGTGCCAGCAGTTACTCGAGGGTTATGAACACTGAAGCTTTCTTT.